Following are 31 T cell receptor beta chains from one sample sequenced in a study of OX40 agonist ivuxolimab in advanced cancers. The repertoire was sequenced with immunoSEQ multiplex PCR; TCRdb's copy has only in-frame clones and lacks some. The repertoire includes around 56,000 clones, 75% to 85% of them detected once, and roughly 1.2% sits in the top ten. The sequenced sample was CD4+ or CD8+ T cells sorted from blood, obtained in a trial of the OX40 agonist ivuxolimab. The receptor source for this set is an adult with an advanced solid tumor such as melanoma, head and neck, liver or kidney cancer.

The chain has TRBV2 and TRBJ2-7; D might be TRBD1 (5 bases). Germline assignment: CDR1 SNHLY and CDR2 FYNNEI. The CDR3 is 14 residues long. V lost 7 bases and J lost 3, with 16 bases in between. This CDR3 is CASIGSGINYEQYF. The CDR3 DNA reads TGTGCCAGCATTGGGTCAGGGATCAACTACGAGCAGTACTTC.

This clone appeared a single time. The genes are TRBV7-9 and TRBJ2-2; 7 bases align to TRBD1. Germline CDR1 and CDR2: SEHNR and FQNEAQ (reference sequence). The CDR3 has 15 residues. Unmatched junction bases numbered 8, after V lost 6 bases and J lost 4 bases. CDR3 region: CASRSGTASTGELFF. CDR3 DNA sequence: TGTGCCAGCAGGTCCGGGACAGCGAGCACCGGGGAGCTGTTTTTT.

The chain links TRBV18 to TRBJ2-1; 9 bases are a match to TRBD2. Germline loops: CDR1 KGHSH, CDR2 LQKENI. The CDR3 extends over 16 amino acids. Trimming removed 5 bases from V and 4 bases from J; junction bases left unmatched: 9. The CDR3 nucleotides read TGTGCCAGCTCATCAGTATCTAGCGGGGCTTACAATGAGCAGTTCTTC. This translates into CASSSVSSGAYNEQFF.

The chain is built from TRBV7-8 and TRBJ1-6; D might be TRBD1 (5 bases). The CDR3 runs to 14 residues. V was pared by 6 bases and J by 5 bases, with 11 bases between. Germline-derived CDR1 and CDR2 are SGHVS and FQNEAQ. The CDR3 sequence: CASRSLGDNSPLHF. CDR3 nucleotides: TGTGCCAGCAGATCATTGGGGGATAATTCACCCCTCCACTTT. The full variable domain, its missing parts supplied by reference TRBV7-8 and TRBJ1-6, is GAGVSQSPRYKVAKRGQDVALRCDPISGHVSLFWYQQALGQGPEFLTYFQNEAQLDKSGLPSDRFFAERPEGSVSTLKIQRTQQEDSAVYLCASRSLGDNSPLHFGNGTRLTVT.

The V gene is TRBV6-5, the J gene TRBJ1-5; maybe TRBD1 (6 bases). Trimming stripped 2 bases from V and 1 base from J, with 12 bases between. CDR1 is MNHEY and CDR2 is SVGAGI in the germline V gene. This CDR3 region has 16 residues. The CDR3 DNA follows: TGTGCCAGCAGTTACCCCTCCACAGGGAGCAATCAGCCCCAGCATTTT. Amino acid sequence: CASSYPSTGSNQPQHF.

The rearrangement uses TRBV5-5 and TRBJ1-2; no reliable D call. CDR3 length equals 17 residues. Germline V lookup: CDR1 SGHKS, CDR2 YYEKEE (reference sequence). The ends were cut back, 4 bases at V and 6 bases at J, with 25 bases in the middle. CDR3 region: CASSTWSMVAGVNGYTF. CDR3 nucleotide sequence: TGTGCCAGCAGCACTTGGAGTATGGTGGCAGGAGTGAATGGCTACACCTTC.

The V and J genes are TRBV11-2 and TRBJ2-7; TRBD2 might be the D (7 bases). Germline V gives CDR1 SGHAT, CDR2 FQNNGV. The CDR3 covers 18 residues. V was pared by 10 bases and J by 0 bases, with 28 bases between. CDR3 residues: CANPEGGGQRDSSYEQYF. Written as DNA, the CDR3 is TGTGCCAACCCCGAAGGGGGGGGCCAGCGGGACTCCTCCTACGAGCAGTACTTC.

This chain uses TRBV6-1 with TRBJ1-4; no reliable D call. CDR1 MNHNS and CDR2 SASEGT come from the germline V gene. Between the trimmed V and J ends, which lost 4 bases and 8 bases, there was a span of 14 bases. The CDR3 has 14 amino acids. CDR3 in DNA: TGTGCCAGCAGTGTGGACTACGACGGCGAAAAACTGTTTTTT. Amino acids: CASSVDYDGEKLFF.

The J gene is TRBJ1-6, the V gene TRBV6-5; 9 nucleotides align to TRBD1. V shed 7 bases and J 8 bases; nucleotides not matched to a gene: 9. The CDR3 contains 15 residues. In germline, CDR1 is MNHEY, CDR2 SVGAGI. The CDR3 DNA follows: TGTGCCAGCACCCCACAGGGGACAGGGTATTCACCCCTCCACTTT. Its protein is CASTPQGTGYSPLHF.

This clone was recorded a few times. This rearrangement joins TRBV5-1 to TRBJ2-3; 9 bases are a match to TRBD2. The CDR3 spans 16 residues. Germline V gene data show CDR1 as SGHRS and CDR2 as YFSETQ. V lost 4 bases, J lost 6 bases, and 12 bases stayed unmatched. The CDR3 protein is CASSPDGGRAWDTQYF. The CDR3 coding sequence is TGCGCCAGCAGCCCGGATGGCGGGAGGGCCTGGGATACGCAGTATTTT.

About this clone: Other DNA sequences in this specimen translate into the identical CDR3. The V call is TRBV2, the J call TRBJ1-6; D unclear. CDR1 and CDR2 (germline): SNHLY, FYNNEI. The CDR3 has 15 residues. The V and J ends lost 7 bases and 5 bases respectively, with 15 bases between them. The DNA for the CDR3 is TGTGCCAGCAAATCGACCTCCGGAGATAATTCACCCCTCCACTTT. It is translated as CASKSTSGDNSPLHF.

The rearrangement links TRBV6-1 to TRBJ2-1; D might be TRBD2 (6 bases). CDR1 and CDR2 (germline): MNHNS, SASEGT. This CDR3 has 15 amino acids. The V gene lost 6 bases and the J gene lost 3 bases, with 15 bases spanning the gap. CDR3 coding DNA: TGTGCCAGCAGGCCCCCGGGAGCCTTCTACAATGAGCAGTTCTTC. Translation gives CASRPPGAFYNEQFF.

V gene TRBV10-3 combines with J gene TRBJ1-4; D uncertain. Germline assignment: CDR1 ENHRY and CDR2 SYGVKD. The CDR3 is 15 amino acids. The V and J ends lost 5 bases and 4 bases respectively, with 14 bases between them. The CDR3 bases are TGTGCCATCAGTCAGTACAAGAGCAATAATGAAAAACTGTTTTTT. Residues: CAISQYKSNNEKLFF.

This clone was observed a single time. This chain joins TRBV5-1 and TRBJ2-3; 10 bases are shared with TRBD2. V gave up 7 bases and J gave up 6 bases; unmatched junction bases: 17. This CDR3 spans 17 amino acids. The germline V gene encodes CDR1 SGHRS and CDR2 YFSETQ. The CDR3 coding sequence is TGCGCCAGCTATCGTGGAGTCCTAGCGGGAGTTGAGGATACGCAGTATTTT. It codes for CASYRGVLAGVEDTQYF. Looking up the rest from reference TRBV5-1 and TRBJ2-3 gives the full variable domain: KAGVTQTPRYLIKTRGQQVTLSCSPISGHRSVSWYQQTPGQGLQFLFEYFSETQRNKGNFPGRFSGRQFSNSRSEMNVSTLELGDSALYLCASYRGVLAGVEDTQYFGPGTRLTVL.

V gene TRBV7-9 combines with J gene TRBJ2-1; 11 bases match TRBD1. Unmatched junction bases numbered 5, after V lost 6 bases and J lost 4 bases. Per germline, CDR1 SEHNR and CDR2 FQNEAQ (reference sequence). This CDR3 has 15 amino acids. This chain's CDR3 is CASRPGQGAYNEQFF. In DNA, the CDR3 is TGTGCCAGCAGACCCGGACAGGGGGCGTACAATGAGCAGTTCTTC.

The chain couples TRBV5-1 to TRBJ1-2, with D maybe TRBD1 (6 bases). Germline CDR1 and CDR2: SGHRS and YFSETQ. Trimming left V 2 bases short and J 5 bases short, with 10 bases between. The CDR3 is made up of 13 amino acids. CDR3 bases: TGCGCCAGCAGCTTAGACAGGACTTATGGCTACACCTTC. Encoded protein: CASSLDRTYGYTF.

The chain employs TRBV7-9 and TRBJ2-5; D possibly uses TRBD1 or TRBD2 (6 bases each). This CDR3 has 15 residues. Per germline, CDR1 SEHNR and CDR2 FQNEAQ (reference sequence). V dropped 1 base and J dropped 2 bases, with 11 bases sitting between them. This chain's CDR3 is CASSLVGGRQETQYF. In DNA, the CDR3 is TGTGCCAGCAGCTTAGTCGGGGGCAGACAAGAGACCCAGTACTTC.

This rearrangement joins TRBV21-1 to TRBJ1-1; the DNA was not used to check the table's D call, TRBD1. TRBV21-1 is a pseudogene locus. The CDR3 loop spans 16 amino acids. The CDR3 is CASSKVGRVRNTEAFF. CDR3 sequence (DNA): TGTGCCAGCAGCAAAGTGGGCAGGGTACGTAACACTGAAGCTTTCTTT.

This clone was seen more than once but under ten times. The genes are TRBV5-6 and TRBJ2-1; D gene ambiguous. V was cut by 1 base and J by 7 bases, with 3 bases left in between. This CDR3 has 11 amino acids. Germline V gene data show CDR1 as SGHDT and CDR2 as YYEEEE. The CDR3 is CASSLLNEQFF. In DNA form, the CDR3 reads TGTGCCAGCAGCTTGCTGAATGAGCAGTTCTTC.

The chain joins TRBV11-3 to TRBJ1-1; TRBD1 matches 7 bases. Germline V lookup: CDR1 SGHNT, CDR2 YENEEA. The V gene end was trimmed by 3 bases and the J gene end by 1 base; junction bases not matched to a gene: 11. The CDR3 covers 17 residues. CDR3 protein: CASSFSLAGGSNTEAFF. The CDR3 DNA reads as TGTGCCAGCAGCTTTAGCTTGGCAGGGGGTTCGAACACTGAAGCTTTCTTT.

This clone was detected a few times. The rearrangement joins TRBV5-1 to TRBJ2-7; D remains unclear. With 1 base removed from V and 7 bases from J, the gap between germline ends came to 12 bases. The CDR3 sequence is 13 residues long. Germline CDR1 is SGHRS and CDR2 is YFSETQ. The CDR3 bases are TGCGCCAGCAGCTTGACCCTCTCCGGAGAGCAGTACTTC. As protein: CASSLTLSGEQYF.

The rearrangement joins TRBV6-4 to TRBJ2-1; TRBD1 matches at 9 bases. The germline V gene has CDR1 MRHNA and CDR2 SNTAGT. The V gene end was trimmed by 5 bases and the J gene end by 9 bases; junction bases not matched to a gene: 8. This CDR3 is 14 amino acids long. CDR3 nucleotide sequence: TGTGCCAGCAGTCTTTGGGACAGGGTAGGTGAGCAGTTCTTC. Protein sequence: CASSLWDRVGEQFF.

This clone was seen just once. The rearrangement joins TRBV7-9 to TRBJ1-4, with D unresolved. The length of the CDR3 is 11 residues. Deletions cut 5 bases from V and 8 bases from J, with 6 bases between. Germline values: CDR1 SEHNR, CDR2 FQNEAQ (reference sequence). The chain's CDR3 is CASSRTEKLFF. The CDR3 nucleotides are TGTGCCAGCAGCCGTACCGAAAAACTGTTTTTT.

The chain carries TRBV5-4 and TRBJ2-3; D might be TRBD1 (5 bases). The ends were cut back, 0 bases at V and 1 base at J, with 12 bases in the middle. The CDR3 runs to 16 residues. Germline values: CDR1 SGHNT, CDR2 YYREEE (reference sequence). The CDR3 DNA follows: TGTGCCAGCAGCTTGGCTAGGGGCTCGGGCACAGATACGCAGTATTTT. Residues: CASSLARGSGTDTQYF.

This clone has just one count. This chain uses TRBV19 with TRBJ2-3; D is possibly TRBD2 (5 bases). Germline loops: CDR1 LNHDA, CDR2 SQIVND (reference sequence). The CDR3 extends over 15 amino acids. Deletions cut 6 bases from V and 5 bases from J, with 18 bases between. CDR3 amino acids: CASSGGSGVVDTQYF. CDR3 nucleotides: TGTGCCAGTAGCGGAGGATCCGGGGTTGTAGATACGCAGTATTTT. Complete variable domain (other parts from reference TRBV19 and TRBJ2-3): DGGITQSPKYLFRKEGQNVTLSCEQNLNHDAMYWYRQDPGQGLRLIYYSQIVNDFQKGDIAEGYSVSREKKESFPLTVTSAQKNPTAFYLCASSGGSGVVDTQYFGPGTRLTVL.

The V gene is TRBV7-8, the J gene TRBJ2-5; D tentatively reads TRBD1 or TRBD2 (5 bases each). The germline V gene encodes CDR1 SGHVS and CDR2 FQNEAQ. This CDR3 contains 14 residues. V gave up 1 base and J gave up 4 bases, with 10 bases separating them. The DNA for the CDR3 is TGTGCCAGCAGCTTAGGTAGGGACGTAGAGACCCAGTACTTC. This encodes CASSLGRDVETQYF. The variable domain in full, completed from reference TRBV7-8 and TRBJ2-5, reads GAGVSQSPRYKVAKRGQDVALRCDPISGHVSLFWYQQALGQGPEFLTYFQNEAQLDKSGLPSDRFFAERPEGSVSTLKIQRTQQEDSAVYLCASSLGRDVETQYFGPGTRLLVL.

V gene TRBV25-1 combines with J gene TRBJ2-1; tentative D call: TRBD2 (5 bases). Between the trimmed V and J ends, which lost 2 bases and 5 bases, there was a span of 13 bases. The CDR3 totals 15 residues. Germline V gene sequence: CDR1 MGHDK, CDR2 SYGVNS. The CDR3 DNA follows: TGTGCCAGCAGTGAAAGCGGTAGGAAGAACAATGAGCAGTTCTTC. Its translation is CASSESGRKNNEQFF.

This clone was seen more than once but under ten times. This sequence joins TRBV5-1 and TRBJ2-3; D call uncertain. Germline CDR1 reads SGHRS; CDR2 reads YFSETQ. The CDR3 totals 15 residues. Deletions cut 0 bases from V and 2 bases from J, with 10 bases between. The DNA of the CDR3 is TGCGCCAGCAGCTTGGGGTGGGGATACACAGATACGCAGTATTTT. Its protein is CASSLGWGYTDTQYF. Based on the CDR3 plus reference TRBV5-1 and TRBJ2-3, the full variable domain is KAGVTQTPRYLIKTRGQQVTLSCSPISGHRSVSWYQQTPGQGLQFLFEYFSETQRNKGNFPGRFSGRQFSNSRSEMNVSTLELGDSALYLCASSLGWGYTDTQYFGPGTRLTVL.

The rearrangement links TRBV6-6 to TRBJ2-3; TRBD2 matches 10 bases. Trimming took 6 bases from V and 7 from J; bases not matched to a gene: 10. The germline V gene encodes CDR1 MNHNY and CDR2 SVGAGI (reference sequence). This CDR3 contains 15 residues. In DNA form, the CDR3 reads TGTGCCAGCAGCAACCAGCGGGAGGGCCCATATACGCAGTATTTT. Translating it yields CASSNQREGPYTQYF.

The chain has TRBV4-2 and TRBJ2-5; 10 positions agree with TRBD2. The J call may be in error: the DNA end matches TRBJ2-7 better. CDR1 is LGHNA and CDR2 is YNFKEQ in the germline V gene. This CDR3 contains 15 residues. In nucleotides, the CDR3 is TGTGCCAGCAGCCAGGAAAGCGGGGGGGCCTACGAGCAGTACTTC. Its protein is CASSQESGGAYEQYF.

This clone was seen only a few times. This rearrangement joins TRBV12-1 to TRBJ2-5; the table calls TRBD1, which could not be checked here. TRBV12-1 is an annotated pseudogene. The length of the CDR3 is 16 residues. CDR3 sequence: CASSLTTGVGAETQYF. In nucleotides, the CDR3 is TGTGCCAGCAGCCTAACGACAGGGGTGGGTGCAGAGACCCAGTACTTC.